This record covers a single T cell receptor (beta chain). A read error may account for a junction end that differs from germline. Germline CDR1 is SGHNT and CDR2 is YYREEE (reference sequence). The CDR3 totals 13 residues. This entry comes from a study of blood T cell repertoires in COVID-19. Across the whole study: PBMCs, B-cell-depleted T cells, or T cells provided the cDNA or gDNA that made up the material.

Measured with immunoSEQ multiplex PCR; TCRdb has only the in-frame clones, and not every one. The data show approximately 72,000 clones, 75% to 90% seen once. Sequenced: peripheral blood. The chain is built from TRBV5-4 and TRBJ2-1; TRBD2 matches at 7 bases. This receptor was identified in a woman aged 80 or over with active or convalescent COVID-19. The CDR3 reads CASSFRAGSPWVF. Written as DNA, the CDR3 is TGTGCCAGCAGCTTTCGAGCGGGGTCCCCGTGGGTCTTC.